This TCR beta chain was obtained from a study of CD8+ T cells in alopecia areata. Study-level results: The study also sequences resident alphabeta T cells of normal skin in scalp samples.

Separation by sorting yielded CD4+ and CD8+ T cells from PBMCs. Turning to this clone: Its cognate antigen is unknown.

In each case, RNA was isolated and then reverse transcribed into cDNA as the sequencing template. Method: immunoSEQ multiplex PCR; TCRdb's copy keeps in-frame clones and lacks some. Among 200,000 to 250,000 clones listed, 57% were seen once. With V trimmed by 3 bases and J by 9 bases, 10 bases remained unmatched. Germline-derived CDR1 and CDR2 are GTSNPN and SVGIG (reference sequence). The CDR3 has 13 residues. J is TRBJ2-7 and V is TRBV30; TRBD1 aligns across 8 bases. Material: CD4+ T cells sorted from blood, obtained at week 0. This TCR derives from a human donor with alopecia areata. The DNA for the CDR3 is TGTGCCTGGAGAGTCCGGGACAGGCCCCTGCAGTACTTC. As protein: CAWRVRDRPLQYF.